This T cell receptor (beta chain) was documented in a study of blood T cells in healthy people across ages. This clonotype was recorded a few times. This CDR3 is built from 16 residues. Germline V gives CDR1 MNHEY, CDR2 SVGEGT. V gave up 0 bases and J gave up 8 bases; unmatched junction bases: 12. Caucasian, healthy and from Russia, the donors were aged between 6 and 90. Roughly 10 milliliters was the volume of peripheral blood drawn from each donor. It was with a sample-barcoded 5' primer and a J-beta primer mix that a second PCR of about 7 to 12 cycles was run. A template-switch adaptor that had 12 random nucleotides put a tag on each cDNA molecule. TCRdb passed the 5' RACE reads through MiXCR, listing each CDR3 protein once. The repertoire holds 1.5 million to 2 million distinct CDR3 sequences, with 49% as singletons.

The chain is built from TRBV6-2 or TRBV6-3 and TRBJ1-2, with 7 bases that match TRBD1. The receptor comes from a woman aged 40 to 50 in good health. The material sequenced was blood. The CDR3 spells CASSYSRDSNREGYTF. CDR3 DNA: TGTGCCAGCAGTTACTCGAGGGACAGCAACCGGGAAGGCTACACCTTC.